This T cell receptor beta chain was found in a study of T-cell memory formation after mild COVID-19. In the study overall: Largely, TCR clusters stayed within a single donor. Regarding the study as a whole: Pre-infection memory already had some responding clones, implying cross-reactive memory joined.

As concerns this clonotype: What it recognizes is unknown.

TCR alpha and TCR beta cDNA libraries carrying sample barcodes and UMIs came from 5'RACE with constant-segment primers. TCRdb analysed the 5' RACE reads with MiXCR anew, one entry per CDR3 protein. The table includes approximately 28,000 distinct CDR3 sequences, roughly 12% detected once. V was cut by 6 bases and J by 0 bases, with 11 bases left in between. The CDR3 has 15 residues. The rearrangement links TRBV12-3 or TRBV12-4 to TRBJ2-2; D is unresolved. The TCR sequence derives from an adult woman who had mild COVID-19 (a few samples of this study predate the infection). Cell type and time point are not known. The sequenced sample consisted of PBMCs or a T cell subset sorted from them (not recorded which). The DNA for the CDR3 is TGTGCCAGCAGCACAGCCCAAGCGAACACCGGGGAGCTGTTTTTT. Translating gives CASSTAQANTGELFF.